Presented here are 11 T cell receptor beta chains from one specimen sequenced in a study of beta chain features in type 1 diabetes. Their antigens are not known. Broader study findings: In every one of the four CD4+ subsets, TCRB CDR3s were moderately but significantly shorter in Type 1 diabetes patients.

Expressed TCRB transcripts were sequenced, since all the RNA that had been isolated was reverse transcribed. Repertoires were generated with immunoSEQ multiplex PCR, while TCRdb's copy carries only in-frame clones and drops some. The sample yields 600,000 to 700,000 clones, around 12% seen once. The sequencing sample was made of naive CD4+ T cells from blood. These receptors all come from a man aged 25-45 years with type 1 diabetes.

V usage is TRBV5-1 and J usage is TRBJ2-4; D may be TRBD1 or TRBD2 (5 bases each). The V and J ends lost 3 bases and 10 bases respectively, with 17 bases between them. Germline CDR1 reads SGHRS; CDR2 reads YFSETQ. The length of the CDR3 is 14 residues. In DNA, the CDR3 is TGCGCCAGCAGCTCGGGGCGGCCGCCAGGGATTCAGTACTTC. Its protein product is CASSSGRPPGIQYF.

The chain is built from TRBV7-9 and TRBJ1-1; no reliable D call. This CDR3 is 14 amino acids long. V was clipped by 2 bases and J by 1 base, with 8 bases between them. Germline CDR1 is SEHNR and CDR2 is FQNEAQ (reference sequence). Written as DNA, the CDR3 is TGTGCCAGCAGCTTACCTGCAGGGAACACTGAAGCTTTCTTT. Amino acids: CASSLPAGNTEAFF.

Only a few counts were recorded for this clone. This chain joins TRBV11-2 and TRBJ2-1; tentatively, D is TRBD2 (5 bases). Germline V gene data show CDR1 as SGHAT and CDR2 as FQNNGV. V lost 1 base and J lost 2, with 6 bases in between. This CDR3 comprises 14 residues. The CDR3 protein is CASSLAAAYNEQFF. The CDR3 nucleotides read TGTGCCAGCAGCTTAGCAGCGGCCTACAATGAGCAGTTCTTC.

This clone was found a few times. The CDR3 DNA sequence: TGTGCCAGCAGTGAAGCGGGGTATGCTGGAAACACCATATATTTT. This codes for CASSEAGYAGNTIYF. The chain recombines TRBV2 with TRBJ1-3; no clear D gene. The CDR3 totals 15 residues. V gave up 0 bases and J gave up 2 bases, with 8 bases separating them. The germline gives CDR1 SNHLY, CDR2 FYNNEI.

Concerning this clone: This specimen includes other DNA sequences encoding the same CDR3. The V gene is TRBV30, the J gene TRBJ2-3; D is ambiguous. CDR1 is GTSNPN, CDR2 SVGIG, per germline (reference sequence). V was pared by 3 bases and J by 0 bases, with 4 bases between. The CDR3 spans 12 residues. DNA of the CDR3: TGTGCCTGGAGCGTAAGCACAGATACGCAGTATTTT. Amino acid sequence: CAWSVSTDTQYF.

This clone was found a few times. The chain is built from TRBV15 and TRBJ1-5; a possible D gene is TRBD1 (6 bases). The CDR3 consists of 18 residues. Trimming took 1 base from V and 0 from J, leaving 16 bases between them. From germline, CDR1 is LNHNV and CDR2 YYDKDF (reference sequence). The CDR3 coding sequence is TGTGCCACCAGCAGAGTCAGTTCAGGGGACTTTAGCAATCAGCCCCAGCATTTT. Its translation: CATSRVSSGDFSNQPQHF.

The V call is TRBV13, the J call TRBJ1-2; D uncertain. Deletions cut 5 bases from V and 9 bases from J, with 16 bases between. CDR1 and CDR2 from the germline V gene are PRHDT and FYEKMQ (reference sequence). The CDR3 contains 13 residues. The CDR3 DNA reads TGTGCCAGCAGCCCCCGCGGGGTAGGGAGCTACACCTTC. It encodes CASSPRGVGSYTF.

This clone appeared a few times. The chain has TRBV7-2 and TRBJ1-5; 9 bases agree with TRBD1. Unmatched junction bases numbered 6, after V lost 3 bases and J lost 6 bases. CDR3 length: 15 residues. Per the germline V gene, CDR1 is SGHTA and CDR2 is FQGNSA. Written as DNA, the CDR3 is TGTGCCAGCAGCTTTACACAGGGGGCGGGTCAGCCCCAGCATTTT. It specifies CASSFTQGAGQPQHF.

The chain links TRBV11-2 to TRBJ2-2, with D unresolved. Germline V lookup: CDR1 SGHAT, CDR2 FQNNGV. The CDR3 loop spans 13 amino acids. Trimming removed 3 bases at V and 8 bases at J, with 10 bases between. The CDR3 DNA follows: TGTGCCAGCAGCTTCCCTGACCGGGGGGAGCTGTTTTTT. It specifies CASSFPDRGELFF.

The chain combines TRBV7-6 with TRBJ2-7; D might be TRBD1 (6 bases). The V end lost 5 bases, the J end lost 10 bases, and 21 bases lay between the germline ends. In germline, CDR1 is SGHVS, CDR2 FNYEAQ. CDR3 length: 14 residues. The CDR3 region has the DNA TGTGCCAGCAGCCCGATTTACAGGGAAGTAGGCCAGTACTTC. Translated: CASSPIYREVGQYF.

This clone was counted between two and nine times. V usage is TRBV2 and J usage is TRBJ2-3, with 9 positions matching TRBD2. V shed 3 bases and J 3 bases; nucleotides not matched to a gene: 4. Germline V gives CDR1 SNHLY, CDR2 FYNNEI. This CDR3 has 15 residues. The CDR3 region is CASSDSLAGTDTQYF. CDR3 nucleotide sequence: TGTGCCAGCAGTGACTCCCTAGCGGGGACAGATACGCAGTATTTT.